These 28 T cell receptor beta chains share one sample of origin, sequenced in a study of T cells in narcolepsy. Libraries were prepared by immunoSEQ multiplex PCR; TCRdb keeps only in-frame clonotypes and omits some of them. This table has fewer than 40,000 clones, under 85% appearing once. Input material: memory (CD45RA-) CD4+ T cells from blood. These receptors were collected from a human donor in good health.

V usage is TRBV7-2 and J usage is TRBJ2-3, with D hard to call. CDR3 length: 12 residues. V lost 5 bases and J lost 2, with 5 bases in between. The V gene's germline CDR1 is SGHTA and CDR2 FQGNSA. The CDR3 region is CASSDVTDTQYF. Written as DNA, the CDR3 is TGTGCCAGCAGCGACGTCACAGATACGCAGTATTTT.

This chain links TRBV18 with TRBJ2-1; 9 nucleotides match TRBD2. This CDR3 region has 16 residues. Trimming removed 6 bases from V and 5 bases from J; junction bases left unmatched: 11. The germline gives CDR1 KGHSH, CDR2 LQKENI. Here the CDR3 DNA reads TGTGCCAGCTCCCCGACTGCGGGGGGGACCAACAATGAGCAGTTCTTC. Translation: CASSPTAGGTNNEQFF.

The chain joins TRBV6-6 to TRBJ1-1, with 7 bases that match TRBD1. CDR3 size: 12 residues. CDR1 MNHNY and CDR2 SVGAGI come from the germline V gene (reference sequence). V lost 6 bases and J lost 6; bases outside the gene matches: 4. CDR3 loop: CASSRDSSEAFF. CDR3 nucleotide sequence: TGTGCCAGCAGCCGGGACAGTTCTGAAGCTTTCTTT.

The rearrangement links TRBV5-5 to TRBJ2-7; tentatively, D is TRBD1 or TRBD2 (5 bases each). Germline values: CDR1 SGHKS, CDR2 YYEKEE (reference sequence). Between the trimmed V and J ends, which lost 4 bases and 2 bases, there was a span of 16 bases. The CDR3 is 15 residues long. The DNA of the CDR3 is TGTGCCAGCAGCCGCTGGGGGATAGGGGCCTACGAGCAGTACTTC. This gives the protein CASSRWGIGAYEQYF.

V is TRBV6-5 and J is TRBJ1-3, with 7 bases lining up with TRBD1. V lost 2 bases and J lost 0; bases outside the gene matches: 4. The CDR3 totals 16 residues. The germline V gene has CDR1 MNHEY and CDR2 SVGAGI. CDR3 residues: CASSYRQGDSGNTIYF. The CDR3 nucleotides read TGTGCCAGCAGTTACCGGCAGGGGGACTCTGGAAACACCATATATTTT.

The rearrangement uses TRBV27 and TRBJ2-2, with TRBD1 matching over 7 bases. Germline CDR1 and CDR2: MNHEY and SMNVEV (reference sequence). This CDR3 has 13 residues. Trimming took 5 bases from V and 5 from J; bases not matched to a gene: 2. Here the CDR3 reads CASSPRGTGELFF. CDR3 nucleotides: TGTGCCAGCAGTCCCAGGGGGACCGGGGAGCTGTTTTTT.

The genes are TRBV5-1 and TRBJ1-2; 9 bases line up with TRBD1. V lost 4 bases, J lost 2 bases, and 6 bases stayed unmatched. Per the germline V gene, CDR1 is SGHRS and CDR2 is YFSETQ. CDR3 length: 15 residues. CDR3 sequence reads: CASSPLTGGNYGYTF. The CDR3 DNA is TGCGCCAGCAGCCCGCTGACAGGGGGAAACTATGGCTACACCTTC. The full variable domain, completed using reference TRBV5-1 and TRBJ1-2, is KAGVTQTPRYLIKTRGQQVTLSCSPISGHRSVSWYQQTPGQGLQFLFEYFSETQRNKGNFPGRFSGRQFSNSRSEMNVSTLELGDSALYLCASSPLTGGNYGYTFGSGTRLTVV.

J is TRBJ2-1 and V is TRBV6-5; 8 nucleotides match TRBD2. With 5 bases clipped from V and 6 bases from J, the junction kept 9 bases outside the gene matches. The CDR3 has 15 amino acids. Germline V CDR1 and CDR2: MNHEY, SVGAGI. The CDR3 region has the DNA TGTGCCAGCAGTCCGGGACTAGTGCTAGTCAATGAGCAGTTCTTC. Protein: CASSPGLVLVNEQFF.

The genes are TRBV2 and TRBJ2-2; possibly TRBD2 for D (7 bases). Trimming removed 5 bases from V and 3 bases from J, with 13 bases in between. This CDR3 is built from 15 residues. From germline, CDR1 is SNHLY and CDR2 FYNNEI. CDR3 in DNA: TGTGCCAGCAGTACGAGGGGGAGGGACACCGGGGAGCTGTTTTTT. Translation gives CASSTRGRDTGELFF.

The chain has TRBV5-4 and TRBJ2-1, with D perhaps matching TRBD2 (6 bases). This CDR3 has 14 amino acids. The germline V gene has CDR1 SGHNT and CDR2 YYREEE (reference sequence). V was cut by 4 bases and J by 6 bases, with 14 bases left in between. CDR3 coding DNA: TGTGCCAGCAGCAAGCCAGCGGGTAGCAATGAGCAGTTCTTC. It is translated as CASSKPAGSNEQFF.

J is TRBJ2-3 and V is TRBV27, with D hard to call. There are 13 residues in the CDR3. The germline V gene has CDR1 MNHEY and CDR2 SMNVEV (reference sequence). The ends were cut back, 2 bases at V and 0 bases at J, with 3 bases in the middle. CDR3 amino acids: CASSLKSTDTQYF. The CDR3 DNA is TGTGCCAGCAGTTTAAAAAGCACAGATACGCAGTATTTT.

The V and J genes are TRBV30 and TRBJ2-7; 7 bases line up with TRBD1. The CDR3 is 15 amino acids. J lost 6 bases, V lost 4 bases, and 15 bases had no gene match. Germline assignment: CDR1 GTSNPN and CDR2 SVGIG (reference sequence). Here the CDR3 DNA reads TGTGCCTGGAACCGGGACAGCCTCAAACTAGGCGAGCAGTACTTC. Translated, it gives CAWNRDSLKLGEQYF. The full variable domain, its missing parts supplied by reference TRBV30 and TRBJ2-7, is SQTIHQWPATLVQPVGSPLSLECTVEGTSNPNLYWYRQAAGRGLQLLFYSVGIGQISSEVPQNLSASRPQDRQFILSSKKLLLSDSGFYLCAWNRDSLKLGEQYFGPGTRLTVT.

The chain carries TRBV6-5 and TRBJ2-7; 7 nucleotides line up with TRBD2. This CDR3 is 13 amino acids long. Losses at the gene ends were 2 bases for V and 3 bases for J; bases not matched to a gene: 1. Germline CDR1 MNHEY, CDR2 SVGAGI. The CDR3 DNA follows: TGTGCCAGCAGTTACGGGAGGGGCTACGAGCAGTACTTC. This translates into CASSYGRGYEQYF.

The table lists this clone with a few counts. The rearrangement joins TRBV6-6 to TRBJ2-7, with 7 bases fitting TRBD1. The CDR3 length is 12 residues. J gave up 6 bases and V 6 bases, and 5 bases lay outside the gene matches. Germline CDR1 and CDR2: MNHNY and SVGAGI (reference sequence). CDR3 DNA: TGTGCCAGCAGACGGACAGGATCCGAGCAGTACTTC. It is translated as CASRRTGSEQYF.

This chain links TRBV5-4 with TRBJ2-5; TRBD1 agrees at 9 bases. The ends lost 4 bases at V and 3 bases at J; junction bases unmatched: 7. Per the germline V gene, CDR1 is SGHNT and CDR2 is YYREEE (reference sequence). This CDR3 is 15 amino acids long. The CDR3 region is CASSPPTGGKETQYF. DNA for the CDR3: TGTGCCAGCAGCCCCCCGACAGGGGGAAAAGAGACCCAGTACTTC.

This clone showed up just once. The V and J genes are TRBV29-1 and TRBJ1-5, with TRBD1 as a possible D gene (6 bases). The germline gives CDR1 SQVTM, CDR2 ANQGSEA. This CDR3 region has 12 residues. Trimming pared 6 bases from V and 4 bases from J, leaving 10 bases between. The CDR3 nucleotides read TGCAGCGTGGGGGGGGCAAATCAGCCCCAGCATTTT. Translated, it gives CSVGGANQPQHF.

The chain has TRBV5-1 and TRBJ1-6; D gene uncertain. With 0 bases removed from V and 5 bases from J, the gap between germline ends came to 12 bases. CDR1 and CDR2 (germline): SGHRS, YFSETQ. This CDR3 is 16 amino acids long. CDR3 in DNA: TGCGCCAGCAGCTTGGTCCCAGGAGCCCATAATTCACCCCTCCACTTT. Amino acids: CASSLVPGAHNSPLHF.

This chain connects TRBV10-3 to TRBJ2-1; TRBD2 matches at 11 bases. The V and J ends lost 10 bases and 0 bases, in that order; junction bases with no gene match: 17. Germline assignment: CDR1 ENHRY and CDR2 SYGVKD. There are 19 residues in the CDR3. CDR3 nucleotides: TGTGCCACCATGCCGGGACTAGCGGTGGGGGCCGGCTCCTACAATGAGCAGTTCTTC. Translating gives CATMPGLAVGAGSYNEQFF.

The genes are TRBV10-2 and TRBJ1-5; D is ambiguous. The V end was cut by 3 bases, the J end by 9 bases, with 6 bases between. Looked up from germline, CDR1 is WSHSY and CDR2 is SAAADI. This CDR3 has 11 residues. The CDR3 is CASSERGPQHF. The CDR3, as DNA: TGCGCCAGCAGTGAACGGGGGCCCCAGCATTTT.

This clone was recorded once. The V call is TRBV6-5, the J call TRBJ1-4, with TRBD1 as a possible D gene (6 bases). Trimming shortened V by 11 bases and J by 5 bases, and 15 bases separated the two germline ends. The germline gives CDR1 MNHEY, CDR2 SVGAGI. CDR3 length: 13 amino acids. CDR3 DNA: TGTGCCTGCTCACAGGGTGCGAATGAAAAACTGTTTTTT. Amino acid sequence: CACSQGANEKLFF.

This chain links TRBV6-1 with TRBJ1-1; tentatively, D is TRBD1 (6 bases). Germline assignment: CDR1 MNHNS and CDR2 SASEGT. The CDR3 extends over 13 amino acids. Deletions cut 6 bases from V and 3 bases from J, with 11 bases between. The CDR3 DNA reads as TGTGCCAGCAGAGTGGACAGTTACACTGAAGCTTTCTTT. This gives the protein CASRVDSYTEAFF.

Concerning this clone itself: The sample holds other DNA sequences that translate to the same CDR3. This sequence joins TRBV6-1 and TRBJ1-6; 7 positions agree with TRBD1. CDR1 is MNHNS and CDR2 is SASEGT in the germline V gene. The junction had 4 bases not matched to a gene; V was cut back by 5 bases and J by 6 bases. This CDR3 has 14 amino acids. This chain's CDR3 is CASSRQGSNSPLHF. The CDR3 DNA reads TGTGCCAGCAGTCGACAGGGTTCTAATTCACCCCTCCACTTT.

The gene calls are TRBV6-5 and TRBJ1-6; D unclear. The V end lost 3 bases, the J end lost 4 bases, and 13 bases lay between the germline ends. There are 16 residues in the CDR3. Per the germline V gene, CDR1 is MNHEY and CDR2 is SVGAGI. The CDR3 DNA sequence: TGTGCCAGCAGTTATTCGGCGAAGTCGTATAATTCACCCCTCCACTTT. Its protein is CASSYSAKSYNSPLHF.

V and J are TRBV30 and TRBJ2-7; 7 bases are a match to TRBD1. Trimming cost V 4 bases and J 5 bases; bases outside gene matches: 8. The CDR3 consists of 13 residues. Germline V gene data show CDR1 as GTSNPN and CDR2 as SVGIG (reference sequence). CDR3 in DNA: TGTGCCTGGATAGCAGGGGGATTCAACGAGCAGTACTTC. Amino acid sequence: CAWIAGGFNEQYF.

The chain combines TRBV30 with TRBJ2-3; 7 nucleotides agree with TRBD1. The germline V gene encodes CDR1 GTSNPN and CDR2 SVGIG (reference sequence). The J segment lost 2 bases and the V segment lost 3 bases, leaving 8 bases of the junction unmatched. This CDR3 contains 15 residues. The chain's CDR3 is CAWRGQFFSTDTQYF. CDR3 nucleotides: TGTGCCTGGAGGGGACAGTTTTTTTCCACAGATACGCAGTATTTT.

Turning to this clone: The sample has other DNA sequences that encode this CDR3 too. The J gene is TRBJ1-5, the V gene TRBV9; 9 bases fit TRBD1. Losses at the gene ends were 0 bases for V and 8 bases for J; bases not matched to a gene: 3. In germline, CDR1 is SGDLS, CDR2 YYNGEE. This CDR3 has 14 residues. The CDR3 sequence: CASSVGTGVEPQHF. DNA for the CDR3: TGTGCCAGCAGCGTAGGGACAGGGGTTGAGCCCCAGCATTTT.

The V gene is TRBV7-2, the J gene TRBJ2-3, with D uncertain. The length of the CDR3 is 14 residues. V was shortened by 1 base and J by 2 bases, with 7 bases between the two germline ends. Germline values: CDR1 SGHTA, CDR2 FQGNSA. CDR3 sequence (DNA): TGTGCCAGCAGCTTAGGGAGTACCACAGATACGCAGTATTTT. Encoded protein: CASSLGSTTDTQYF.

CDR3 bases: TGTGCCAGTAGTATCGAGGGCGTAGAGACCCAGTACTTC. Protein sequence: CASSIEGVETQYF. The chain combines TRBV19 with TRBJ2-5, with a tentative D call TRBD2 (5 bases). The CDR3 length is 13 residues. From germline, CDR1 is LNHDA and CDR2 SQIVND (reference sequence). V was pared by 3 bases and J by 4 bases, with 9 bases between.